The entry below describes one T cell receptor beta chain. The antigen is not known. The investigators amplified TCR beta CDR3 regions from RNA transcripts. During a first-round RT-PCR of the TCR CDR3, the HTBI primer set was used. TCRdb processed the multiplex PCR reads anew with MiXCR; each CDR3 protein has one entry. The table records about 640,000 distinct CDR3 sequences, less than 25% of them present only once. Among ophthalmopathy patients, the Clinical Activity Score reached at least 3, the NOSPECS grade reached at least 4, and duration remained under 3 months. Orbital computed tomography and thyroid ultrasound, together with serum TRAb and thyroxine and clinical symptoms, were used for diagnoses. This entry comes from a study of T cells in Graves' hyperthyroidism and ophthalmopathy. Study-level findings and limits: Patients with ophthalmopathy were separated from those with stable hyperthyroidism by a 13 V-J model.

The CDR3 contains 16 residues. V was trimmed by 7 bases and J by 1 base, leaving 18 bases between them. The chain employs TRBV12-3 or TRBV12-4 and TRBJ2-3; D unresolved. The sequenced material came from blood. This sequence originates from a man aged 25-45 years with Graves' ophthalmopathy. The CDR3 sequence is CASNNRDKEGTDTQYF. CDR3 DNA: TGTGCCAGCAACAATCGTGACAAGGAAGGCACAGATACGCAGTATTTT.